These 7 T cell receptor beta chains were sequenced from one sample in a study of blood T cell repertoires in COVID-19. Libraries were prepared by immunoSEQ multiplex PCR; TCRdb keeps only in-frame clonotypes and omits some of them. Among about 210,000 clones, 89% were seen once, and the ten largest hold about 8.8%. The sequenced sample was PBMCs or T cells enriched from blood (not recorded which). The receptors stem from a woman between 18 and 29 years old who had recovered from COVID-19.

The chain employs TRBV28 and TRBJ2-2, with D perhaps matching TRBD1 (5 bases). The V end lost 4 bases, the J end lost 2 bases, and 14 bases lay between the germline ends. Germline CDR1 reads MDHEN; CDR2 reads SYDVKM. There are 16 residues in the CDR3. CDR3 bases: TGTGCCAGCAGTTCCCCAGGGCGAGTCAACACCGGGGAGCTGTTTTTT. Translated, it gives CASSSPGRVNTGELFF.

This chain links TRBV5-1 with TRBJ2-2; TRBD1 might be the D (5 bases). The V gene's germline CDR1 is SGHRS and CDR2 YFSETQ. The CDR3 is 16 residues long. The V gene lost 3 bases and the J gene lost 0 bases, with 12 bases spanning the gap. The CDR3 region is CASSSTATPNTGELFF. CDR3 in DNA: TGCGCCAGCAGCTCGACAGCGACTCCGAACACCGGGGAGCTGTTTTTT.

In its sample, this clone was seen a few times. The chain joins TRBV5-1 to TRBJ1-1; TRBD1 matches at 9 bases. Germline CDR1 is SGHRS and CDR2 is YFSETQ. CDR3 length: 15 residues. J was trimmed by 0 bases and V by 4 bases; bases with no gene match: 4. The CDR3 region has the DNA TGCGCCAGCAGCCGGACAGGGGTTCTGAACACTGAAGCTTTCTTT. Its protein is CASSRTGVLNTEAFF.

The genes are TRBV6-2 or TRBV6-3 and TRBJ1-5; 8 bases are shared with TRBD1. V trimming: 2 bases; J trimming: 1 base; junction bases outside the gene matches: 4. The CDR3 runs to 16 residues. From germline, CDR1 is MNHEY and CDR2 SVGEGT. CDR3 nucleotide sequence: TGTGCCAGCAGTTACCGGACAGGGCCAAGCAATCAGCCCCAGCATTTT. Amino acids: CASSYRTGPSNQPQHF.

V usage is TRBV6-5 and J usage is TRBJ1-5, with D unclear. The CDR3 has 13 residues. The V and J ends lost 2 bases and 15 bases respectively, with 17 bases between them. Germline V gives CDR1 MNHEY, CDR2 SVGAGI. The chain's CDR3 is CASSYVGEGRLHF. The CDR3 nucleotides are TGTGCCAGCAGTTACGTTGGGGAGGGCAGGCTGCATTTT.

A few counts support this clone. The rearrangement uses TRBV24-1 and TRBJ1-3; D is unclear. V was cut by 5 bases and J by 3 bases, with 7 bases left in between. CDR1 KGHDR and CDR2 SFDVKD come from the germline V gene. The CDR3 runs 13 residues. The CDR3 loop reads CATSVSGGNTIYF. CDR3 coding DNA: TGTGCCACCAGTGTGAGTGGTGGAAACACCATATATTTT.

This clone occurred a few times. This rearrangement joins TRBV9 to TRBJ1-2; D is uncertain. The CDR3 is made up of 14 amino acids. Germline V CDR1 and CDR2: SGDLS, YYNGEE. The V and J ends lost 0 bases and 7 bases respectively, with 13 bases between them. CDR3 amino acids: CASSVGVYEGGYTF. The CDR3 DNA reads TGTGCCAGCAGCGTAGGTGTGTATGAGGGTGGCTACACCTTC. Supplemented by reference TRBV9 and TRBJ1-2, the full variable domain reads DSGVTQTPKHLITATGQRVTLRCSPRSGDLSVYWYQQSLDQGLQFLIQYYNGEERAKGNILERFSAQQFPDLHSELNLSSLELGDSALYFCASSVGVYEGGYTFGSGTRLTVV.